The 25 T cell receptor beta chains below come from one sample, sequenced in a study of T-cell memory formation after mild COVID-19. TCRdb redid the calling of the 5' RACE reads with MiXCR, one entry per CDR3 protein. The data show tens of thousands of distinct CDR3 sequences, about 13% seen once. Sequencing was carried out using PBMCs or a T cell subset sorted from them (not recorded which). The receptors were gathered from an adult woman who had mild COVID-19 (a few samples of this study predate the infection). Cell type and time point are not known.

V is TRBV5-1 and J is TRBJ2-3; D gene ambiguous. CDR3 length equals 17 residues. Per the germline V gene, CDR1 is SGHRS and CDR2 is YFSETQ. Trimming left V 0 bases short and J 2 bases short, with 16 bases between. The CDR3 sequence: CASSLGLTTETTDTQYF. CDR3 DNA: TGCGCCAGCAGCTTGGGGCTAACGACGGAGACCACAGATACGCAGTATTTT.

This clonotype was found many times. As DNA, the CDR3 is TGTGCCAGCAGCCCGGGACAGGGGATTGCTAACTATGGCTACACCTTC. This sequence encodes CASSPGQGIANYGYTF. The chain links TRBV7-6 to TRBJ1-2; 10 nucleotides match TRBD1. The V segment lost 5 bases and the J segment 0 bases; nucleotides outside the gene matches: 6. The CDR3 is 16 residues long. Germline-derived CDR1 and CDR2 are SGHVS and FNYEAQ.

This chain connects TRBV3-1 to TRBJ2-3, with 12 bases aligning to TRBD2. Germline values: CDR1 LGHDT, CDR2 YNNKEL (reference sequence). Germline trimming cut 0 bases from V and 6 bases from J; bases unmatched to any gene: 16. The CDR3 length is 20 residues. CDR3: CASSQESTRLAGVATDTQYF. The CDR3 region has the DNA TGTGCCAGCAGCCAAGAATCAACGAGACTAGCGGGAGTAGCGACGGATACGCAGTATTTT.

The chain combines TRBV4-3 with TRBJ1-2, with D uncertain. V was shortened by 0 bases and J by 4 bases, with 15 bases between the two germline ends. The CDR3 runs to 16 residues. The V gene's germline CDR1 is LGHNA and CDR2 YSLEER. As DNA, the CDR3 is TGCGCCAGCAGCCAAGATAGGACCCTCGTACGCTATGGCTACACCTTC. Protein: CASSQDRTLVRYGYTF.

This clonotype came up a few times. The gene calls are TRBV7-9 and TRBJ2-2; TRBD2 matches at 7 bases. Germline V gene data show CDR1 as SEHNR and CDR2 as FQNEAQ (reference sequence). V was clipped by 8 bases and J by 1 base; unmatched bases: 7. CDR3 size: 15 residues. In DNA, the CDR3 is TGTGCCAGCTGGGGAGGGAATGAGAACACCGGGGAGCTGTTTTTT. This codes for CASWGGNENTGELFF.

This clonotype was found many times. The CDR3 DNA is TGTGCCAGCAGCTCCCCCTCGGGGACCCATGAGCAGTTCTTC. Its protein is CASSSPSGTHEQFF. The rearrangement uses TRBV7-6 and TRBJ2-1; D is perhaps TRBD1 or TRBD2 (5 bases each). The CDR3 consists of 14 residues. Between the trimmed V and J ends, which lost 4 bases and 8 bases, there was a span of 15 bases. The germline V gene has CDR1 SGHVS and CDR2 FNYEAQ.

This clonotype occurred a few times. The chain couples TRBV5-1 to TRBJ1-1; 7 bases align to TRBD1. Germline V CDR1 and CDR2: SGHRS, YFSETQ. The CDR3 covers 12 residues. V was pared by 6 bases and J by 6 bases, with 5 bases of the junction left unmatched. The CDR3 nucleotides read TGCGCCAGCAAACAGGGGTCAGCTGAAGCTTTCTTT. Translating gives CASKQGSAEAFF.

There are a few counts of this clonotype. V is TRBV15 and J is TRBJ2-7, with D unclear. Trimming left V 0 bases short and J 6 bases short, with 12 bases between. This CDR3 has 14 amino acids. Looked up from germline, CDR1 is LNHNV and CDR2 is YYDKDF (reference sequence). The CDR3 region has the DNA TGTGCCACCAGCAGAGAGGTTCCCTACGGCGAGCAGTACTTC. It specifies CATSREVPYGEQYF.

This clonotype was observed a few times. The genes are TRBV4-2 and TRBJ2-7, with D uncertain. V was clipped by 0 bases and J by 0 bases, with 9 bases between them. Germline loops: CDR1 LGHNA, CDR2 YNFKEQ. This CDR3 has 15 amino acids. The CDR3 nucleotides read TGTGCCAGCAGCCAAGATAGGGCGTCCTCCTACGAGCAGTACTTC. Protein: CASSQDRASSYEQYF.

There are many counts of this clonotype. This sequence joins TRBV5-1 and TRBJ2-1, with 9 nucleotides matching TRBD2. Germline V lookup: CDR1 SGHRS, CDR2 YFSETQ. The ends lost 3 bases at V and 5 bases at J; junction bases unmatched: 6. The CDR3 totals 15 residues. CDR3: CASSSLAGFDNEQFF. CDR3 coding DNA: TGCGCCAGCAGCTCTCTAGCGGGGTTCGACAATGAGCAGTTCTTC.

This clonotype has only a few counts. The chain has TRBV3-1 and TRBJ2-1, with 11 bases matching TRBD2. Per germline, CDR1 LGHDT and CDR2 YNNKEL (reference sequence). CDR3 length: 16 residues. Unmatched junction bases numbered 7, after V lost 4 bases and J lost 5 bases. The CDR3, as DNA: TGTGCCAGCAGCCGAGTAGCGGGGGGGAATGACAATGAGCAGTTCTTC. It is translated as CASSRVAGGNDNEQFF.

This clonotype has a single count. This chain links TRBV30 with TRBJ2-7; D uncertain. Germline CDR1 GTSNPN, CDR2 SVGIG (reference sequence). The CDR3 has 14 residues. V was pared by 4 bases and J by 2 bases, with 15 bases between. The CDR3: CAWTSALIPYEQYF. The CDR3 DNA is TGTGCCTGGACCTCAGCCCTTATCCCCTACGAGCAGTACTTC.

In this sample, this clonotype turned up a few times. The rearrangement links TRBV7-9 to TRBJ2-6; D possibly corresponds to TRBD1 (6 bases). Germline V gives CDR1 SEHNR, CDR2 FQNEAQ (reference sequence). V dropped 8 bases and J dropped 0 bases, with 29 bases sitting between them. The CDR3 has 21 residues. This chain's CDR3 is CASGTIQGSGTGNSGANVLTF. CDR3 nucleotides: TGTGCCAGCGGAACTATCCAGGGGTCGGGTACAGGGAACTCTGGGGCCAACGTCCTGACTTTC. Variable domain in full (rest from reference TRBV7-9 and TRBJ2-6): DTGVSQNPRHKITKRGQNVTFRCDPISEHNRLYWYRQTLGQGPEFLTYFQNEAQLEKSRLLSDRFSAERPKGSFSTLEIQRTEQGDSAMYLCASGTIQGSGTGNSGANVLTFGAGSRLTVL.

This clonotype was detected ten times or more. This chain joins TRBV24-1 and TRBJ2-2; 7 nucleotides agree with TRBD1. CDR3 length: 15 amino acids. V was pared by 0 bases and J by 3 bases, with 0 bases of the junction left unmatched. Germline CDR1 KGHDR, CDR2 SFDVKD. The CDR3, as DNA: TGTGCCACCAGTGATTTGGACAGGGACACCGGGGAGCTGTTTTTT. As protein: CATSDLDRDTGELFF.

This clonotype was counted between two and nine times. The V gene is TRBV29-1, the J gene TRBJ2-7; D gene unclear. The ends were cut back, 4 bases at V and 2 bases at J, with 12 bases in the middle. Germline V gene lookup returns CDR1 SQVTM and CDR2 ANQGSEA. The CDR3 contains 13 residues. This CDR3 is CSVVSPRTYEQYF. CDR3 DNA: TGCAGCGTTGTCTCTCCTCGGACCTACGAGCAGTACTTC.

The V and J genes are TRBV20-1 and TRBJ2-7; 7 bases fit TRBD1. Looked up from germline, CDR1 is DFQATT and CDR2 is SNEGSKA (reference sequence). The CDR3 is made up of 14 amino acids. J lost 4 bases, V lost 0 bases, and 6 bases had no gene match. Here the CDR3 reads CSAREPGQNYEQYF. The CDR3 nucleotides read TGCAGTGCTAGAGAACCGGGACAGAATTACGAGCAGTACTTC.

In its sample, this clonotype was seen a few times. The CDR3 sequence: CASSLAGVNNEQFF. DNA of the CDR3: TGCGCCAGCAGCTTGGCGGGGGTAAACAATGAGCAGTTCTTC. V and J are TRBV5-1 and TRBJ2-1; the D gene is possibly TRBD2 (6 bases). The germline V gene has CDR1 SGHRS and CDR2 YFSETQ. The CDR3 extends over 14 amino acids. The V gene lost 0 bases and the J gene lost 5 bases, with 9 bases spanning the gap.

The chain carries TRBV24-1 and TRBJ2-3, with TRBD2 identical over 13 bases. Looked up from germline, CDR1 is KGHDR and CDR2 is SFDVKD. CDR3 length: 16 residues. The junction had 3 bases not matched to a gene; V was cut back by 4 bases and J by 3 bases. For the CDR3, the DNA is TGTGCCACCAGTGACCTACTAGCGGGAGGGACAGATACGCAGTATTTT. It specifies CATSDLLAGGTDTQYF.

This clonotype was found a few times. CDR3 sequence (DNA): TGTGCCAGCAGCGACGACTGGCGGGGGATCTACAATGAGCAGTTCTTC. It is translated as CASSDDWRGIYNEQFF. The chain couples TRBV5-6 to TRBJ2-1; 7 bases fit TRBD2. The germline V gene encodes CDR1 SGHDT and CDR2 YYEEEE. There are 16 residues in the CDR3. V lost 4 bases to trimming and J lost 3 bases; unmatched junction nucleotides: 10.

The chain combines TRBV12-3 or TRBV12-4 with TRBJ2-3; D gene unclear. Trimming took 4 bases from V and 3 from J, leaving 14 bases between them. The CDR3 has 15 amino acids. The CDR3 region has the DNA TGTGCCAGCAGTTGGGTCATCCCGAGTACAGATACGCAGTATTTT. It codes for CASSWVIPSTDTQYF.

This clonotype was found a few times. The chain has TRBV12-3 or TRBV12-4 and TRBJ2-7; unclear D gene. The CDR3 has 12 amino acids. The V gene lost 5 bases and the J gene lost 4 bases, with 9 bases spanning the gap. The DNA for the CDR3 is TGTGCCAGCAGTCCCGCTGTGTACGAGCAGTACTTC. Encoded protein: CASSPAVYEQYF.

This clonotype was seen more than once but under ten times. The chain recombines TRBV29-1 with TRBJ2-7; 14 bases are shared with TRBD2. With 7 bases clipped from V and 2 bases from J, the junction kept 4 bases outside the gene matches. The CDR3 has 14 residues. Germline lookup yields CDR1 SQVTM and CDR2 ANQGSEA. CDR3 amino acids: CSAGGLAGAYEQYF. CDR3 DNA: TGCAGCGCTGGGGGACTAGCGGGAGCCTACGAGCAGTACTTC.

This rearrangement joins TRBV7-9 to TRBJ1-3, with D maybe TRBD1 (6 bases). CDR3 length equals 14 residues. Germline values: CDR1 SEHNR, CDR2 FQNEAQ (reference sequence). Trimming cost V 5 bases and J 3 bases, with 11 bases left between them. CDR3 sequence reads: CASSPLDSGNTIYF. DNA of the CDR3: TGTGCCAGCAGCCCACTGGACAGTGGAAACACCATATATTTT. The full variable domain, rest sourced from reference TRBV7-9 and TRBJ1-3, is DTGVSQNPRHKITKRGQNVTFRCDPISEHNRLYWYRQTLGQGPEFLTYFQNEAQLEKSRLLSDRFSAERPKGSFSTLEIQRTEQGDSAMYLCASSPLDSGNTIYFGEGSWLTVV.

The V and J genes are TRBV30 and TRBJ1-2, with 8 bases lining up with TRBD1. The CDR3 contains 11 residues. With 8 bases clipped from V and 4 bases from J, the junction kept 3 bases outside the gene matches. The germline V gene has CDR1 GTSNPN and CDR2 SVGIG (reference sequence). The CDR3 reads CAGDRGYGYTF. In DNA, the CDR3 is TGTGCCGGCGACAGGGGCTATGGCTACACCTTC.

This clonotype was counted only a few times. The genes are TRBV3-1 and TRBJ2-1, with D perhaps TRBD2 (5 bases). The germline V gene encodes CDR1 LGHDT and CDR2 YNNKEL (reference sequence). The CDR3 runs to 16 residues. V gave up 2 bases and J gave up 0 bases, with 11 bases separating them. The CDR3 coding sequence is TGTGCCAGCAGCCAAAGCGGCGCCCGCTCCTACAATGAGCAGTTCTTC. Residues: CASSQSGARSYNEQFF.